A single sample is the source of the 30 T cell receptor beta chains below, sequenced in a study of blood T cell repertoires in COVID-19. TCRdb's table, derived via immunoSEQ multiplex PCR, lists solely in-frame clones and lacks some. The sample shows about 180,000 clones, about 89% of them seen only once. Sequencing was done on a sample of peripheral blood. The origin of the receptors is a man aged 18 to 35 who had recovered from COVID-19.

The V call is TRBV10-3, the J call TRBJ1-1, with TRBD1 matching over 9 bases. Trimming took 0 bases from V and 12 from J; bases not matched to a gene: 11. The CDR3 spans 15 residues. Germline V gene data show CDR1 as ENHRY and CDR2 as SYGVKD. This CDR3 reads CAISESATGTGLTFF. CDR3 DNA: TGTGCCATCAGTGAGTCGGCTACCGGGACAGGGCTAACTTTCTTT.

This chain uses TRBV5-8 with TRBJ2-1; 8 bases line up with TRBD1. J gave up 0 bases and V 2 bases, and 4 bases lay outside the gene matches. The CDR3 runs to 16 residues. Germline V lookup: CDR1 SGHTS, CDR2 YDEGEE. CDR3 residues: CASSFWTGSSYNEQFF. The CDR3 DNA sequence: TGTGCCAGCAGCTTCTGGACAGGGAGCTCCTACAATGAGCAGTTCTTC. Full variable domain (outside the CDR3, taken from reference TRBV5-8 and TRBJ2-1): EAGVTQSPTHLIKTRGQQATLRCSPISGHTSVYWYQQALGLGLQFLLWYDEGEERNRGNFPPRFSGRQFPNYSSELNVNALELEDSALYLCASSFWTGSSYNEQFFGPGTRLTVL.

J is TRBJ1-5 and V is TRBV15; D call uncertain. Trimming removed 0 bases from V and 8 bases from J, with 14 bases in between. Germline V gives CDR1 LNHNV, CDR2 YYDKDF (reference sequence). This CDR3 is built from 15 residues. CDR3 in DNA: TGTGCCACCAGCAGAGAATTGGGAGGGTTGGAGCCCCAGCATTTT. Translating gives CATSRELGGLEPQHF.

The J gene is TRBJ1-4, the V gene TRBV6-2 or TRBV6-3, with D tentatively TRBD1 (6 bases). This CDR3 contains 18 residues. Germline loops: CDR1 MNHEY, CDR2 SVGEGT. The ends were cut back, 6 bases at V and 8 bases at J, with 28 bases in the middle. CDR3: CASSRNIAGTSTREKLFF. For the CDR3, the DNA is TGTGCCAGCAGCCGCAACATAGCCGGGACATCTACGAGAGAAAAACTGTTTTTT.

CDR3 sequence reads: CASSQGQESYEQYF. In DNA, the CDR3 is TGTGCCAGCAGTCAGGGCCAGGAGTCCTACGAGCAGTACTTC. The chain employs TRBV7-2 and TRBJ2-7; D perhaps matches TRBD1 (5 bases). Germline CDR1 and CDR2: SGHTA and FQGNSA. CDR3 size: 14 residues. Trimming shortened V by 6 bases and J by 1 base, and 13 bases separated the two germline ends.

In this sample, this clone turned up once. The chain joins TRBV30 to TRBJ1-6; D unresolved. CDR3 length equals 14 residues. V lost 0 bases and J lost 7, with 10 bases in between. From germline, CDR1 is GTSNPN and CDR2 SVGIG (reference sequence). CDR3 sequence reads: CAWSVQIGNSPLHF. The CDR3, as DNA: TGTGCCTGGAGTGTACAAATCGGGAATTCACCCCTCCACTTT.

V gene TRBV28 combines with J gene TRBJ2-7; 12 bases align to TRBD1. The CDR3 has 15 residues. Germline V gene data show CDR1 as MDHEN and CDR2 as SYDVKM. J lost 5 bases, V lost 1 base, and 3 bases had no gene match. CDR3 bases: TGTGCCAGCAGTTTATCCGGGACAGGGGGCAACGAGCAGTACTTC. Its protein is CASSLSGTGGNEQYF. The full variable domain, in which reference TRBV28 and TRBJ2-7 provide the parts outside the CDR3, is DVKVTQSSRYLVKRTGEKVFLECVQDMDHENMFWYRQDPGLGLRLIYFSYDVKMKEKGDIPEGYSVSREKKERFSLILESASTNQTSMYLCASSLSGTGGNEQYFGPGTRLTVT.

This clone showed up just a few times. The rearrangement uses TRBV5-1 and TRBJ2-3, with 10 bases lining up with TRBD2. Germline-derived CDR1 and CDR2 are SGHRS and YFSETQ. The CDR3 contains 16 residues. J was trimmed by 5 bases and V by 0 bases; bases with no gene match: 6. The CDR3 coding sequence is TGCGCCAGCAGCTTGGCACTAGCGGGACTGGTAGATACGCAGTATTTT. Protein sequence: CASSLALAGLVDTQYF.

The chain joins TRBV7-2 to TRBJ2-7; TRBD1 matches 8 bases. This CDR3 spans 14 amino acids. Germline assignment: CDR1 SGHTA and CDR2 FQGNSA. The junction had 2 bases not matched to a gene; V was cut back by 1 base and J by 3 bases. CDR3 in amino acids: CASSLVQGGYEQYF. The CDR3 DNA sequence: TGTGCCAGCAGCTTAGTACAGGGGGGCTACGAGCAGTACTTC.

This clone was detected a few times. The chain is built from TRBV7-2 and TRBJ2-7, with D unclear. Trimming stripped 2 bases from V and 13 bases from J, with 15 bases between. This CDR3 has 12 amino acids. CDR1 and CDR2 (germline): SGHTA, FQGNSA. CDR3 amino acids: CASSLYPASFYF. For the CDR3, the DNA is TGTGCCAGCAGCTTATACCCTGCGAGTTTCTACTTC.

The gene calls are TRBV24-1 and TRBJ2-1, with D unresolved. The germline gives CDR1 KGHDR, CDR2 SFDVKD. CDR3 length equals 12 residues. The V and J ends lost 4 bases and 4 bases respectively, with 4 bases between them. CDR3 in amino acids: CATSDQYNEQFF. The CDR3 coding sequence is TGTGCCACCAGTGACCAATACAATGAGCAGTTCTTC.

CDR3 DNA: TGTGCCAGCAGGTCCACCCAAAGGAGCGAGCAGTACTTC. Translation: CASRSTQRSEQYF. The chain recombines TRBV7-9 with TRBJ2-7; no clear D. Trimming shortened V by 6 bases and J by 6 bases, and 15 bases separated the two germline ends. CDR1 and CDR2 (germline): SEHNR, FQNEAQ (reference sequence). This CDR3 contains 13 residues.

The chain combines TRBV5-1 with TRBJ2-1; 7 positions agree with TRBD1. The V segment lost 0 bases and the J segment 9 bases; nucleotides outside the gene matches: 9. This CDR3 region has 15 residues. The V gene's germline CDR1 is SGHRS and CDR2 YFSETQ. The CDR3: CASSLEQGDPGEQFF. The CDR3 coding sequence is TGCGCCAGCAGCTTGGAGCAGGGGGACCCTGGTGAGCAGTTCTTC.

This clone was counted once. The chain uses TRBV7-8 and TRBJ2-2; TRBD2 is a possible D gene (5 bases). Trimming took off 0 bases at V and 7 bases at J, with 18 bases between the two ends. The CDR3 runs 17 residues. Germline loops: CDR1 SGHVS, CDR2 FQNEAQ. The CDR3 spells CASSLASPGGSGGELFF. The CDR3 DNA reads TGTGCCAGCAGCTTAGCGTCGCCAGGCGGGTCCGGCGGGGAGCTGTTTTTT.

The rearrangement joins TRBV11-3 to TRBJ2-5, with 7 bases matching TRBD2. The J segment lost 4 bases and the V segment lost 1 base, leaving 9 bases of the junction unmatched. The CDR3 loop spans 16 amino acids. The germline gives CDR1 SGHNT, CDR2 YENEEA. The CDR3 loop is CASSLGEREGAETQYF. The DNA of the CDR3 is TGTGCCAGCAGCTTAGGAGAGCGGGAAGGGGCAGAGACCCAGTACTTC.

This clone was seen just once. The rearrangement links TRBV28 to TRBJ1-1; 7 bases align to TRBD1. This CDR3 region has 13 residues. Germline assignment: CDR1 MDHEN and CDR2 SYDVKM. J gave up 8 bases and V 2 bases, and 5 bases lay outside the gene matches. The CDR3, as DNA: TGTGCCAGCAGTTTACTCTGGGACAGAGAAGCTTTCTTT. This translates into CASSLLWDREAFF.

V and J are TRBV28 and TRBJ1-1, with a tentative D call TRBD1 (6 bases). Trimming cost V 3 bases and J 1 base, with 9 bases left between them. The CDR3 spans 14 residues. The germline gives CDR1 MDHEN, CDR2 SYDVKM. DNA of the CDR3: TGTGCCAGCAGTTTTGGACAGACGAACACTGAAGCTTTCTTT. It translates to CASSFGQTNTEAFF.

V gene TRBV7-6 combines with J gene TRBJ1-1; 7 bases match TRBD1. J was trimmed by 7 bases and V by 1 base; bases with no gene match: 6. This CDR3 has 14 residues. The germline gives CDR1 SGHVS, CDR2 FNYEAQ. CDR3 DNA sequence: TGTGCCAGCAGCTTAGACCGGACAGGACATGAAGCTTTCTTT. It specifies CASSLDRTGHEAFF.

V and J are TRBV28 and TRBJ1-1; 10 positions agree with TRBD1. This CDR3 region has 13 residues. In germline, CDR1 is MDHEN, CDR2 SYDVKM. V shed 6 bases, J shed 5 bases, and the junction held 3 bases outside the gene matches. CDR3 coding DNA: TGTGCCAGCAGAAGGACAGGGGGGACTGAAGCTTTCTTT. Translating gives CASRRTGGTEAFF.

This clone was seen just once. The chain employs TRBV2 and TRBJ1-4; D is unresolved. V lost 8 bases to trimming and J lost 8 bases, with 6 bases between them. CDR1 and CDR2 (germline): SNHLY, FYNNEI. The CDR3 spans 10 residues. CDR3 DNA: TGTGCCAGCCGCAGGGAAAAACTGTTTTTT. Translated, it gives CASRREKLFF. Full variable domain (remainder filled in from reference TRBV2 and TRBJ1-4): EPEVTQTPSHQVTQMGQEVILRCVPISNHLYFYWYRQILGQKVEFLVSFYNNEISEKSEIFDDQFSVERPDGSNFTLKIRSTKLEDSAMYFCASRREKLFFGSGTQLSVL.

V usage is TRBV6-2 or TRBV6-3 and J usage is TRBJ2-7; 10 nucleotides agree with TRBD1. CDR1 and CDR2 from the germline V gene are MNHEY and SVGEGT. CDR3 size: 19 residues. V lost 0 bases, J lost 4 bases, and 15 bases stayed unmatched. The chain's CDR3 is CASSYSRDRGDLRPYEQYF. The CDR3 DNA sequence: TGTGCCAGCAGTTACTCCCGGGACAGGGGAGACCTCCGACCTTACGAGCAGTACTTC.

The chain has TRBV27 and TRBJ2-1; 9 bases match TRBD1. Germline V lookup: CDR1 MNHEY, CDR2 SMNVEV (reference sequence). The CDR3 has 18 amino acids. Trimming cost V 4 bases and J 5 bases; bases outside gene matches: 15. The CDR3 region is CASSSWDRAVIGHNEQFF. In DNA form, the CDR3 reads TGTGCCAGCAGTTCATGGGACAGGGCAGTGATTGGTCACAATGAGCAGTTCTTC.

V usage is TRBV7-8 and J usage is TRBJ2-7, with a possible D match to TRBD1 (5 bases). CDR1 is SGHVS and CDR2 is FQNEAQ in the germline V gene. The CDR3 is 13 amino acids. The germline V and J ends were trimmed by 1 base and 4 bases, with 8 bases remaining between them. In nucleotides, the CDR3 is TGTGCCAGCAGCTTAGACGACAGTTACGAGCAGTACTTC. Translation: CASSLDDSYEQYF.

The chain employs TRBV18 and TRBJ2-1; 12 bases align to TRBD2. With V trimmed by 0 bases and J by 7 bases, 7 bases remained unmatched. Germline CDR1 is KGHSH and CDR2 is LQKENI. This CDR3 has 17 amino acids. The DNA of the CDR3 is TGTGCCAGCTCACCACCGGAGCTAGCGGGAGGGGTAAATGAGCAGTTCTTC. Translating gives CASSPPELAGGVNEQFF.

The V call is TRBV4-3, the J call TRBJ2-5, with D possibly being TRBD2 (6 bases). This CDR3 contains 16 residues. Trimming cost V 0 bases and J 1 base, with 12 bases left between them. Germline CDR1 LGHNA, CDR2 YSLEER. CDR3 protein: CASSQDGLASQETQYF. CDR3 DNA: TGCGCCAGCAGCCAAGATGGCCTAGCGAGCCAAGAGACCCAGTACTTC.

This chain links TRBV6-2 or TRBV6-3 with TRBJ2-7, with 9 positions matching TRBD2. The V gene end was trimmed by 5 bases and the J gene end by 7 bases; junction bases not matched to a gene: 9. Germline V lookup: CDR1 MNHEY, CDR2 SVGEGT. The length of the CDR3 is 14 residues. The CDR3 DNA follows: TGTGCCAGCAGTCCGGAGCGGGAGGTTTGGGAGCAGTACTTC. This encodes CASSPEREVWEQYF.

The chain links TRBV27 to TRBJ1-1, with D possibly matching TRBD1 (5 bases). Trimming pared 1 base from V and 1 base from J, leaving 13 bases between. Germline lookup yields CDR1 MNHEY and CDR2 SMNVEV (reference sequence). This CDR3 comprises 16 residues. This CDR3 reads CASSLYAGRENTEAFF. The CDR3 nucleotides are TGTGCCAGCAGTTTATACGCGGGACGGGAGAACACTGAAGCTTTCTTT.

The CDR3 protein is CASSWYGTGKTEAFF. The CDR3 DNA reads as TGTGCCAGCAGTTGGTATGGGACAGGGAAGACTGAAGCTTTCTTT. The chain recombines TRBV6-2 or TRBV6-3 with TRBJ1-1; 9 positions match TRBD1. With V trimmed by 4 bases and J by 5 bases, 8 bases remained unmatched. Germline CDR1 is MNHEY and CDR2 is SVGEGT. This CDR3 is 15 amino acids long.

This chain joins TRBV9 and TRBJ2-1, with 7 bases lining up with TRBD2. The CDR3 consists of 15 residues. In germline, CDR1 is SGDLS, CDR2 YYNGEE. With 4 bases clipped from V and 7 bases from J, the junction kept 11 bases outside the gene matches. DNA for the CDR3: TGTGCCAGCAGCCCGGGGGAGGGTCCGCAAAATGAGCAGTTCTTC. It is translated as CASSPGEGPQNEQFF. Filled out from reference TRBV9 and TRBJ2-1, the complete variable domain reads DSGVTQTPKHLITATGQRVTLRCSPRSGDLSVYWYQQSLDQGLQFLIQYYNGEERAKGNILERFSAQQFPDLHSELNLSSLELGDSALYFCASSPGEGPQNEQFFGPGTRLTVL.

The V and J genes are TRBV6-5 and TRBJ1-1, with TRBD1 matching 7 bases. This CDR3 has 10 residues. Germline CDR1 MNHEY, CDR2 SVGAGI. J gave up 10 bases and V 4 bases, and 0 bases lay outside the gene matches. In nucleotides, the CDR3 is TGTGCCAGCAGTTCAGGGGGAGCTTTCTTT. Its protein product is CASSSGGAFF.